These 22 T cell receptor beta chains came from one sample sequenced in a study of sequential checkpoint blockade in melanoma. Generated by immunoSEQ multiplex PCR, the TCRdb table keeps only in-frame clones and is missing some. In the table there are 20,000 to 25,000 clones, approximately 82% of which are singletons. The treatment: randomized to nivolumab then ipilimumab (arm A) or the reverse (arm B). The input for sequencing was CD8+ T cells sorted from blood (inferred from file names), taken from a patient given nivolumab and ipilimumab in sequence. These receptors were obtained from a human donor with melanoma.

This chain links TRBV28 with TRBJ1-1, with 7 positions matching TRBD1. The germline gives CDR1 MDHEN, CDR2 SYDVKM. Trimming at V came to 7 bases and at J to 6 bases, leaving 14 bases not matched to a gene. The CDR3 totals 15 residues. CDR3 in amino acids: CASTPDRVKVAEAFF. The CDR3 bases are TGTGCCAGCACTCCCGACAGGGTAAAGGTCGCTGAAGCTTTCTTT.

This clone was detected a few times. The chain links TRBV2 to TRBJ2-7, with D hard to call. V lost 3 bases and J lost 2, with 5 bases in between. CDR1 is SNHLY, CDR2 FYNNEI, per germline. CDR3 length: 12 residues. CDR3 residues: CASSEFTYEQYF. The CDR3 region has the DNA TGTGCCAGCAGTGAGTTCACCTACGAGCAGTACTTC.

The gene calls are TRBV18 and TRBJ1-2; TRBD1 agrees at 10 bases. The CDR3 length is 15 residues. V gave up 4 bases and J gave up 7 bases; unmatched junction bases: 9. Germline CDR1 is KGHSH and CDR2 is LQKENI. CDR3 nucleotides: TGTGCCAGCTCACTCTCCGGGACAGGGGTTTCTGGCTACACCTTC. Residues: CASSLSGTGVSGYTF.

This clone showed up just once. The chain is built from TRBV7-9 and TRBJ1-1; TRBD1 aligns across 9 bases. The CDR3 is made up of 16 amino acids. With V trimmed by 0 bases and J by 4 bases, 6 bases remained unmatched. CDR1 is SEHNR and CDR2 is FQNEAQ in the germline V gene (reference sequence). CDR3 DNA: TGTGCCAGCAGCTTAGCGGGACAGGGCGCTGGCACTGAAGCTTTCTTT. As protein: CASSLAGQGAGTEAFF.

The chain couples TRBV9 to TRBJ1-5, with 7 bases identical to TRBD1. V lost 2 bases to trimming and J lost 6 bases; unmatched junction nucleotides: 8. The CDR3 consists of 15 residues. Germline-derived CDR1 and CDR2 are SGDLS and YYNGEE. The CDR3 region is CASSVTGSFGQPQHF. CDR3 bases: TGTGCCAGCAGCGTGACAGGGAGTTTTGGTCAGCCCCAGCATTTT. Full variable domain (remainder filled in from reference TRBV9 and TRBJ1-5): DSGVTQTPKHLITATGQRVTLRCSPRSGDLSVYWYQQSLDQGLQFLIQYYNGEERAKGNILERFSAQQFPDLHSELNLSSLELGDSALYFCASSVTGSFGQPQHFGDGTRLSIL.

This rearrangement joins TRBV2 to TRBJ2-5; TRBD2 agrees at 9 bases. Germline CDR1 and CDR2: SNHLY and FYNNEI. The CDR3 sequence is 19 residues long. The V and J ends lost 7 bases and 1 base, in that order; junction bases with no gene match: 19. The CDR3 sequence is CASTGRGVGLAGPQETQYF. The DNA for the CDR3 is TGTGCCAGCACAGGCAGAGGGGTAGGGCTAGCGGGGCCCCAAGAGACCCAGTACTTC.

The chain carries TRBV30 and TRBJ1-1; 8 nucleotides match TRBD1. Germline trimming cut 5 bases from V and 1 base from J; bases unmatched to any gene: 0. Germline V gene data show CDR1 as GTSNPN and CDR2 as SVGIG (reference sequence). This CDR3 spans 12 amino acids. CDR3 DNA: TGTGCCTGGGGACAGGGGAACACTGAAGCTTTCTTT. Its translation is CAWGQGNTEAFF.

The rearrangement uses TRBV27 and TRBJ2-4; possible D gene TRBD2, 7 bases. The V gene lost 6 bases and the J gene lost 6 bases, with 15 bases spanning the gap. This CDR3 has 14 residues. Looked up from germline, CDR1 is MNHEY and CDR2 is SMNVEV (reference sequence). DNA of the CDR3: TGTGCCAGCAGGGAGGGGGGGCGGGGAAACATTCAGTACTTC. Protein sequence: CASREGGRGNIQYF.

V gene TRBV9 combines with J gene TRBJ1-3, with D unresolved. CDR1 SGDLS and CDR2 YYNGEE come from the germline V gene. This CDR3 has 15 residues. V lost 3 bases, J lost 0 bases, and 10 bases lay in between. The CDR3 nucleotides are TGTGCCAGCAGCGGGTTAACTACCTCTGGAAACACCATATATTTT. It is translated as CASSGLTTSGNTIYF.

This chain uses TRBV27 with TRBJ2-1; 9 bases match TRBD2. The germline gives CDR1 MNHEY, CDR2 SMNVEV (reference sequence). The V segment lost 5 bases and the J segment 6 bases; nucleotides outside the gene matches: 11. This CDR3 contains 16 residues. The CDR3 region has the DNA TGTGCCAGCAGTAAAACGGTAGCGGGAGTTCTCAATGAGCAGTTCTTC. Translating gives CASSKTVAGVLNEQFF.

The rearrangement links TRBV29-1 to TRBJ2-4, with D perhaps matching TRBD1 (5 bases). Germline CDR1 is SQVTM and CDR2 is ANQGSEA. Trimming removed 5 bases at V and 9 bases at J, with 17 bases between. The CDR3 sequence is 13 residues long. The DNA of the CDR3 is TGCAGCGTTCGAAAGGGGTCTGGCGGCATTCAGTACTTC. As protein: CSVRKGSGGIQYF.

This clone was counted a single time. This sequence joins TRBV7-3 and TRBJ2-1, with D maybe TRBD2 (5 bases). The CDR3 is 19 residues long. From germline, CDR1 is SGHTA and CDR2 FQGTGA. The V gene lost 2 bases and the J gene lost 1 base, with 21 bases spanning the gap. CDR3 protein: CASSLYGFRGVRSYNEQFF. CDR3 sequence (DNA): TGTGCCAGCAGCTTATACGGTTTCCGGGGAGTGAGGTCCTACAATGAGCAGTTCTTC.

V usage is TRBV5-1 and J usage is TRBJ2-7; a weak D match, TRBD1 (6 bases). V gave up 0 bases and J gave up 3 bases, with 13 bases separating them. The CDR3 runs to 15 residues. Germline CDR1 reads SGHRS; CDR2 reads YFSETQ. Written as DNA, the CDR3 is TGCGCCAGCAGCTTGGGCCTCCAGACAGGCTACGAGCAGTACTTC. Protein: CASSLGLQTGYEQYF.

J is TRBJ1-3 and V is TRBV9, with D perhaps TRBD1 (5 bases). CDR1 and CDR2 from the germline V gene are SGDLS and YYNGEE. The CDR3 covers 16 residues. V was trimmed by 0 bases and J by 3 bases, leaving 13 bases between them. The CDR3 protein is CASSVDQGGYGNTIYF. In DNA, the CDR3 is TGTGCCAGCAGCGTAGACCAGGGAGGGTATGGAAACACCATATATTTT.

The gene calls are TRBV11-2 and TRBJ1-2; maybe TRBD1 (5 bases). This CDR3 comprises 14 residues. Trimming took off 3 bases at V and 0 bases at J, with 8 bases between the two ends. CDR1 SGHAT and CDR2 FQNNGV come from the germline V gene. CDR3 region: CASSLLGANYGYTF. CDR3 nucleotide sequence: TGTGCCAGCAGCTTGTTAGGGGCTAACTATGGCTACACCTTC.

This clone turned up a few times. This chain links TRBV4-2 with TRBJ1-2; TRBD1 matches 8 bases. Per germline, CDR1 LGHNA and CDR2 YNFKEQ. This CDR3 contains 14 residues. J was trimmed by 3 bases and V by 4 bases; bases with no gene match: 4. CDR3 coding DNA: TGTGCCAGCAGCCTGCTGACAGGGGACTATGGCTACACCTTC. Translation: CASSLLTGDYGYTF.

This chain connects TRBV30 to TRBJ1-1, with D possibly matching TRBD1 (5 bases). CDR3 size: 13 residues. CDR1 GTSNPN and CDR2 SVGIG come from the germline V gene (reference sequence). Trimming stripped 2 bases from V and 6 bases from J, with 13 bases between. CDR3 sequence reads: CAWSPRGRPEAFF. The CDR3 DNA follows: TGTGCCTGGAGTCCAAGGGGCCGACCTGAAGCTTTCTTT.

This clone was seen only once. CDR3 DNA sequence: TGTGCCAGCAGCGGTGGAGCCCAGGGCTCCTACGAGCAGTACTTC. Translation gives CASSGGAQGSYEQYF. V and J are TRBV7-2 and TRBJ2-7; TRBD1 might be the D (5 bases). Germline values: CDR1 SGHTA, CDR2 FQGNSA. Trimming pared 5 bases from V and 0 bases from J, leaving 14 bases between. The CDR3 covers 15 residues. Looking up the rest from reference TRBV7-2 and TRBJ2-7 gives the full variable domain: GAGVSQSPSNKVTEKGKDVELRCDPISGHTALYWYRQSLGQGLEFLIYFQGNSAPDKSGLPSDRFSAERTGGSVSTLTIQRTQQEDSAVYLCASSGGAQGSYEQYFGPGTRLTVT.

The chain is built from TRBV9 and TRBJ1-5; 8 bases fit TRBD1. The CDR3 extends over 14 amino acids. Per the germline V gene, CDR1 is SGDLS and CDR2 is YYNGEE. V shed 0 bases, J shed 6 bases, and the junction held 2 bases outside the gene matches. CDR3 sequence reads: CASSVGQGSQPQHF. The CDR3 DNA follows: TGTGCCAGCAGCGTAGGACAGGGGAGTCAGCCCCAGCATTTT. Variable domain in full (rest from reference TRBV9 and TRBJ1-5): DSGVTQTPKHLITATGQRVTLRCSPRSGDLSVYWYQQSLDQGLQFLIQYYNGEERAKGNILERFSAQQFPDLHSELNLSSLELGDSALYFCASSVGQGSQPQHFGDGTRLSIL.

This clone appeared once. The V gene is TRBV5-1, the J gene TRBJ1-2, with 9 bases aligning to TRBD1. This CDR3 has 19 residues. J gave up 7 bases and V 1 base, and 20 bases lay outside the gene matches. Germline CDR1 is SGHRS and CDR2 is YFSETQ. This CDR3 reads CASSLFPGQGDFVMGGYTF. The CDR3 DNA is TGCGCCAGCAGCTTGTTTCCGGGACAGGGTGATTTCGTGATGGGTGGCTACACCTTC.

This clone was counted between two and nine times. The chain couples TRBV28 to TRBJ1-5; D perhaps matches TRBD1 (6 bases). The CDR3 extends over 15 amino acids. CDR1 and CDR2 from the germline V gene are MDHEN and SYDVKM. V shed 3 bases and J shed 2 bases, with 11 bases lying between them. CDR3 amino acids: CASSFPQGGNQPQHF. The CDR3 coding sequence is TGTGCCAGCAGTTTTCCACAGGGTGGCAATCAGCCCCAGCATTTT.

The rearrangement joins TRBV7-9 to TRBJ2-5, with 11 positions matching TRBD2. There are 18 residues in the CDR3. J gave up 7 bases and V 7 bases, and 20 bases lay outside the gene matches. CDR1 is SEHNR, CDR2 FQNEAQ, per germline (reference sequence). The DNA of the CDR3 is TGTGCCAGCATACCCGCGACCGGGACTAGCGGTTCTGGGGGGACCCAGTACTTC. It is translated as CASIPATGTSGSGGTQYF.